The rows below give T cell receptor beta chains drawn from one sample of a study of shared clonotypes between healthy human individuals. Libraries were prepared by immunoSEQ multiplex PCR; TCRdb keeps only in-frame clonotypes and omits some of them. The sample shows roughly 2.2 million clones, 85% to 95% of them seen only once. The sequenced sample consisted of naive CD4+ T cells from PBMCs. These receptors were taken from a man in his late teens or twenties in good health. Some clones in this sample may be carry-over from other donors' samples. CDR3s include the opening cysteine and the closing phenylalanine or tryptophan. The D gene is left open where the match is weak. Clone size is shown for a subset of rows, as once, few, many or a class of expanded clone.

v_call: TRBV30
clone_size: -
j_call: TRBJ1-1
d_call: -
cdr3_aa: CAWSMGYTEAFF
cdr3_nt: TGTGCCTGGAGTATGGGGTACACTGAAGCTTTCTTT

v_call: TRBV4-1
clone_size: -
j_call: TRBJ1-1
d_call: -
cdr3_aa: CASSRREARGMNTEAFF
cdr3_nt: TGCGCCAGCAGCCGACGAGAGGCCAGGGGAATGAACACTGAAGCTTTCTTT

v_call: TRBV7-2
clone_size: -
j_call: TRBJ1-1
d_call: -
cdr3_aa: CASSHGTALRTEAFF
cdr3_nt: TGTGCCAGCAGCCACGGGACCGCCCTTCGAACTGAAGCTTTCTTT

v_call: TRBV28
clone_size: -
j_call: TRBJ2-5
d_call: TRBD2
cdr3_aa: CASSSGGRETQYF
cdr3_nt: TGTGCCAGCAGTTCGGGAGGTCGAGAGACCCAGTACTTC

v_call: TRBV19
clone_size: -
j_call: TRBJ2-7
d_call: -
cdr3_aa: CASSIVGTTGEQYF
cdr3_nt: TGTGCCAGTAGTATAGTGGGGACCACAGGCGAGCAGTACTTC

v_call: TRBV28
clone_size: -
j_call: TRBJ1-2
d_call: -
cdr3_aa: CASRRPGHYGYTF
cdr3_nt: TGTGCCAGCAGACGACCAGGGCACTATGGCTACACCTTC

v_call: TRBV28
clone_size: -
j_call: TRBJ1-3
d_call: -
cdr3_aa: CASHSSGNTIYF
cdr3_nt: TGTGCCAGCCATTCCTCTGGAAACACCATATATTTT

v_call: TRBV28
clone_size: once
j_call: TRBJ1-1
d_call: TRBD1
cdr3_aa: CASSPPLGTGNTEAFF
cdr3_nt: TGTGCCAGCAGTCCCCCCCTTGGGACAGGGAACACTGAAGCTTTCTTT

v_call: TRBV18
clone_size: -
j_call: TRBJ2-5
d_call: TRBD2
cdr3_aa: CASSPRGLAGGETQYF
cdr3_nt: TGTGCCAGCTCACCAAGAGGACTAGCGGGAGGCGAGACCCAGTACTTC

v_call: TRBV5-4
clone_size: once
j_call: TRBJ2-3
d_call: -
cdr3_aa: CASSLAGTDTQYF
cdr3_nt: TGTGCCAGCAGCTTAGCGGGCACAGATACGCAGTATTTT

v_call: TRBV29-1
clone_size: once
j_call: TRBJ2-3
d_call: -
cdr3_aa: CSVELGAAARRDTQYF
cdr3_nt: TGCAGCGTTGAGTTAGGGGCCGCGGCGCGGCGGGATACGCAGTATTTT

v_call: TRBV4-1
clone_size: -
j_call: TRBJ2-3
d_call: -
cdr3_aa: CASSQVGALAPGDTQYF
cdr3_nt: TGCGCCAGCAGCCAAGTGGGGGCACTAGCCCCTGGAGATACGCAGTATTTT

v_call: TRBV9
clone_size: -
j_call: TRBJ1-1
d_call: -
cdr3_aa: CASSTASMNTEAFF
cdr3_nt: TGTGCCAGCAGCACCGCCAGCATGAACACTGAAGCTTTCTTT

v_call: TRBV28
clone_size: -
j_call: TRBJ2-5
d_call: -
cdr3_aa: CASRHGEKTQYF
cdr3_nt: TGTGCCAGCAGACACGGGGAAAAGACCCAGTACTTC

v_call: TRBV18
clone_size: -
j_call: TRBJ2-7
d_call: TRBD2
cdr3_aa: CASSPPPSGRGKSYEQYF
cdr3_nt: TGTGCCAGCTCACCACCGCCTAGCGGGAGGGGGAAGTCCTACGAGCAGTACTTC

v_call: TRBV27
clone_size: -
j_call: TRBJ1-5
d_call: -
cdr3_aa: CASSWVADQPQHF
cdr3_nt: TGTGCCAGCAGTTGGGTAGCGGATCAGCCCCAGCATTTT

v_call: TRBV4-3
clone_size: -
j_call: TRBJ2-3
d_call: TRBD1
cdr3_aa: CASSLDRATDTQYF
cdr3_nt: TGCGCCAGCAGCCTAGACAGGGCGACAGATACGCAGTATTTT

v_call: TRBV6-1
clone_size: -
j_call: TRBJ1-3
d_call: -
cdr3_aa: CASSNQLSSGNTIYF
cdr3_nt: TGTGCCAGCAGTAATCAACTCTCCTCTGGAAACACCATATATTTT

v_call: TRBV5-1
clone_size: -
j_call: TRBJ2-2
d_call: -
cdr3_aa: CASSLRVAAGELFF
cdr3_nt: TGCGCCAGCAGCTTGCGCGTTGCGGCCGGGGAGCTGTTTTTT

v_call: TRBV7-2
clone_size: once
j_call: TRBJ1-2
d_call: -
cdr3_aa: CASSLIPGGNYGYTF
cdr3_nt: TGTGCCAGCAGCTTAATCCCGGGGGGTAACTATGGCTACACCTTC

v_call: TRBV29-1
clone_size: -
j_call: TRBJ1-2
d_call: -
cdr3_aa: CSVEETGEGYTF
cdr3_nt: TGCAGCGTTGAGGAGACAGGTGAGGGCTACACCTTC

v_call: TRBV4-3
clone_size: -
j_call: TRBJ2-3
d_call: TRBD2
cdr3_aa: CASSIAAGTSGLAGVRDTQYF
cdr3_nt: TGCGCCAGCAGCATCGCGGCCGGGACCTCGGGACTAGCGGGAGTAAGGGATACGCAGTATTTT

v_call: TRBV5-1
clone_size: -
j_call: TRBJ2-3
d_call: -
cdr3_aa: CASSGLEGDTQYF
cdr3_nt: TGCGCCAGCAGCGGCCTTGAGGGGGATACGCAGTATTTT

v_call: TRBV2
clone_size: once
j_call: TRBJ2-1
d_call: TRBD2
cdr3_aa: CASSRTSGYNEQFF
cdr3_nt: TGTGCCAGCTCACGGACTAGCGGATACAATGAGCAGTTCTTC

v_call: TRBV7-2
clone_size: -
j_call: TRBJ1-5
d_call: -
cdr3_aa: CASSFFGNSNQPQHF
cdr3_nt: TGTGCCAGCAGCTTTTTCGGTAATAGCAATCAGCCCCAGCATTTT

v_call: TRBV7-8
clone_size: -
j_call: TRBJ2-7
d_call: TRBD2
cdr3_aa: CASCRTSGPYEQYF
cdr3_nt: TGTGCCAGCTGTCGGACTAGCGGTCCCTACGAGCAGTACTTC

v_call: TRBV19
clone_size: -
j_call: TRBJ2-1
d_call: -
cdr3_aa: CASRWRNNEQFF
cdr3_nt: TGTGCCAGTCGGTGGAGAAACAATGAGCAGTTCTTC

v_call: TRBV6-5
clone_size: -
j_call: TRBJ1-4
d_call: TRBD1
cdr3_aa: CASSFTGAATNEKLFF
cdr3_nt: TGTGCCAGCAGTTTCACAGGGGCAGCAACTAATGAAAAACTGTTTTTT

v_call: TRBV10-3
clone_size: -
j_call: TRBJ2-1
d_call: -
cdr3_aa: CAISFPPQTSINNEQFF
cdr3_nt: TGTGCCATCAGTTTTCCACCCCAGACTAGTATCAACAATGAGCAGTTCTTC

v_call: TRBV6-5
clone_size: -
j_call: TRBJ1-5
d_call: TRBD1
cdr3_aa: CASAGTGNQPQHF
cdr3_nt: TGTGCCAGCGCGGGGACAGGGAATCAGCCCCAGCATTTT

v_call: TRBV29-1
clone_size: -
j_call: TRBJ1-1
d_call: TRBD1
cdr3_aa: CSVHRGPGTEAFF
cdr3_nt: TGCAGCGTCCACAGGGGGCCGGGCACTGAAGCTTTCTTT

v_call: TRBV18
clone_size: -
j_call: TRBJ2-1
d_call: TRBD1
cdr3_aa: CASSLWTGNYNEQFF
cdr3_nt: TGTGCCAGCTCACTTTGGACAGGAAACTACAATGAGCAGTTCTTC